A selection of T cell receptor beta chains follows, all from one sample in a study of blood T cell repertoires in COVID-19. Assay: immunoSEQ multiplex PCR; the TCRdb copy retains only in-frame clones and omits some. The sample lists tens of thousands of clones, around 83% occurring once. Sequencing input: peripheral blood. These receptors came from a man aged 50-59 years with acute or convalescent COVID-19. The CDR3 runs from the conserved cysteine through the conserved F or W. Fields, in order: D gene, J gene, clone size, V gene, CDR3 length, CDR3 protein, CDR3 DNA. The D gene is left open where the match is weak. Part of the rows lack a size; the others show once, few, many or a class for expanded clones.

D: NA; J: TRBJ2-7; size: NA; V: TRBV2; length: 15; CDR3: CASRLDREVSYEQYF; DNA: TGTGCCAGCAGACTTGACAGGGAGGTTAGCTACGAGCAGTACTTC
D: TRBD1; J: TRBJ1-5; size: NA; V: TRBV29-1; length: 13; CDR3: CSVWDRGNQPQHF; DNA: TGCAGCGTTTGGGACAGGGGCAATCAGCCCCAGCATTTT
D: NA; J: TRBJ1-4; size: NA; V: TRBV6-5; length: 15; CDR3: CASSYSTGGGRKLFF; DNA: TGTGCCAGCAGTTACTCGACGGGAGGGGGGCGAAAACTGTTTTTT
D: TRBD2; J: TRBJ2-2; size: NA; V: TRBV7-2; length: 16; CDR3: CASAPGLAVSGGELFF; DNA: TGTGCCAGCGCCCCGGGACTAGCGGTCTCGGGGGGGGAGCTGTTTTTT
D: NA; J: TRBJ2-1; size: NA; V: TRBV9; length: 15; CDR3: CASSVRGRGDNEQFF; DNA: TGTGCCAGCAGCGTAAGAGGGCGGGGCGACAATGAGCAGTTCTTC
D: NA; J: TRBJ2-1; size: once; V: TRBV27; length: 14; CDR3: CASSFLENYNEQFF; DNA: TGTGCCAGCAGTTTTTTAGAAAACTACAATGAGCAGTTCTTC
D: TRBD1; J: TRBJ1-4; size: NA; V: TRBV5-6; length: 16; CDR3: CASSSRDRGWNEKLFF; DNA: TGTGCCAGCAGCTCCCGGGACAGGGGGTGGAATGAAAAACTGTTTTTT
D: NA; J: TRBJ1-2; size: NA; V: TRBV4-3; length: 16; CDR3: CASSQDIGSVAYGYTF; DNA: TGCGCCAGCAGCCAAGATATCGGGTCAGTCGCCTATGGCTACACCTTC
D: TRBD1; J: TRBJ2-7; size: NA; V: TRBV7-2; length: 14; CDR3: CASSLRDRYYEQYF; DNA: TGTGCCAGCAGCCTCCGGGACAGATACTACGAGCAGTACTTC
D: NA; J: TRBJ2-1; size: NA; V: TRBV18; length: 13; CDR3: CASSPRLEDEQFF; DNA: TGTGCCAGCTCACCACGTCTCGAGGATGAGCAGTTCTTC
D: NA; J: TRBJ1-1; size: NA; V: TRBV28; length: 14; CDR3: CASSSSWGSAEAFF; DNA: TGTGCCAGCAGTTCCTCCTGGGGTAGCGCTGAAGCTTTCTTT
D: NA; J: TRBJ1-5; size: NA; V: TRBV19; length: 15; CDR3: CASSSSPFGNQPQHF; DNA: TGTGCCAGTAGTAGCAGTCCGTTCGGCAATCAGCCCCAGCATTTT
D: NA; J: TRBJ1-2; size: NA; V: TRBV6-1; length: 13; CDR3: CASSEDSRYGYTF; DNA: TGTGCCAGCAGTGAGGACAGCCGATATGGCTACACCTTC
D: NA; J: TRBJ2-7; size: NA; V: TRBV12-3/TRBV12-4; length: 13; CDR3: CASSFDGLYEQYF; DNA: TGTGCCAGCAGTTTCGACGGACTCTACGAGCAGTACTTC
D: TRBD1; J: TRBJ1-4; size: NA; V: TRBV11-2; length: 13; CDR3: CASSFGTAEKLFF; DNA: TGTGCCAGCAGCTTCGGGACAGCCGAAAAACTGTTTTTT
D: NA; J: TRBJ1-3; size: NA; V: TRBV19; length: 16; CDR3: CASSRRQANSGNTIYF; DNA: TGTGCCAGTAGTAGAAGACAGGCCAACTCTGGAAACACCATATATTTT
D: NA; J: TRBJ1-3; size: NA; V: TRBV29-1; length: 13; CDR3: CSVVVSSGNTIYF; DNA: TGCAGCGTCGTAGTGAGCTCTGGAAACACCATATATTTT
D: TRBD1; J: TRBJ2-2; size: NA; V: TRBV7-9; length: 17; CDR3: CASSPLGQGARTGELFF; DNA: TGTGCCAGCAGCCCCCTAGGACAGGGGGCGAGGACCGGGGAGCTGTTTTTT
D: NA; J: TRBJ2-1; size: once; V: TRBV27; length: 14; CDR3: CASCRDSSYNEQFF; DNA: TGTGCCAGCTGCCGGGACTCCTCCTACAATGAGCAGTTCTTC
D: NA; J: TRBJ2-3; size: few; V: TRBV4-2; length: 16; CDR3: CASSQGGERSTDTQYF; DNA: TGTGCCAGCAGCCAAGGGGGAGAGCGGAGCACAGATACGCAGTATTTT
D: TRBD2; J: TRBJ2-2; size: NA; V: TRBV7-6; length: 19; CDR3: CASSLAWTSGSRNTGELFF; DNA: TGTGCCAGCAGCTTAGCATGGACTAGCGGGAGTCGGAACACCGGGGAGCTGTTTTTT
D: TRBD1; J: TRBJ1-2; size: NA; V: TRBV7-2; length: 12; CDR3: CASSLDGTGPLF; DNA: TGTGCCAGCAGCTTAGATGGGACAGGGCCCCTATTC
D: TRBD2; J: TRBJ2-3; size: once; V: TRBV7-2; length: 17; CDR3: CASSSAGALFSTDTQYF; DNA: TGTGCCAGCAGCTCAGCGGGGGCCTTATTCAGCACAGATACGCAGTATTTT
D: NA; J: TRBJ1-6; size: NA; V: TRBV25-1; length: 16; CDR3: CASSEWAKQANSPLHF; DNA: TGTGCCAGCAGTGAATGGGCCAAACAGGCAAATTCACCCCTCCACTTT
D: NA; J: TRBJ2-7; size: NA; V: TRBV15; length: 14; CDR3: CATSRDSLYDEQYF; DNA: TGTGCCACCAGCCGGGACTCCCTTTACGACGAGCAGTACTTC
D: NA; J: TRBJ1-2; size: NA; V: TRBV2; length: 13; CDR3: CASSAGADYGYTF; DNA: TGTGCCAGCAGTGCAGGGGCGGACTATGGCTACACCTTC
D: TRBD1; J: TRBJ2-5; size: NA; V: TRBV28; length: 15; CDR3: CASTSGGQGSETQYF; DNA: TGTGCCAGCACTTCAGGGGGACAGGGTTCGGAGACCCAGTACTTC
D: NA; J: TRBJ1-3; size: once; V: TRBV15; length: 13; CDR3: CATTPRSGNTIYF; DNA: TGTGCCACCACCCCGAGGTCTGGAAACACCATATATTTT
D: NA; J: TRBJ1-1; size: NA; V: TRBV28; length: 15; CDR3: CASSLGGSETTEAFF; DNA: TGTGCCAGCAGTTTAGGGGGGAGTGAAACGACTGAAGCTTTCTTT
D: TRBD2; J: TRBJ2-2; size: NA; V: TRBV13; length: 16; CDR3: CASRGLAGDNTGELFF; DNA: TGTGCCAGCCGTGGACTAGCGGGGGACAACACCGGGGAGCTGTTTTTT
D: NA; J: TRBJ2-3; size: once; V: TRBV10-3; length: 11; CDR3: CAILTGDTQYF; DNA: TGTGCCATCCTCACGGGTGATACGCAGTATTTT
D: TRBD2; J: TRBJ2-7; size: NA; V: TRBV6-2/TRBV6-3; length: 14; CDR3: CASSGTSATYEQYF; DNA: TGTGCCAGCAGTGGAACTAGCGCCACCTACGAGCAGTACTTC